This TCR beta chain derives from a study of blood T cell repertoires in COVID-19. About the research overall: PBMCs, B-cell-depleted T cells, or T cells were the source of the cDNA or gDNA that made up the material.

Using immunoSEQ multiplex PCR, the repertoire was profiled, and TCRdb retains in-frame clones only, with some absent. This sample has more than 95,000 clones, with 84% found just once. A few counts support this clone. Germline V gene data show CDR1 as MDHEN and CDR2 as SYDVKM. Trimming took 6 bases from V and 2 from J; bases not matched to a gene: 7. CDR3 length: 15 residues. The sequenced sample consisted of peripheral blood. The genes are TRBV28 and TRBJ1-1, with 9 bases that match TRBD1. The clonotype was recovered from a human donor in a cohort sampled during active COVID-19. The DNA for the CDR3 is TGTGCCAGCAGGTTGACAGGGGGGTTTAACACTGAAGCTTTCTTT. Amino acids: CASRLTGGFNTEAFF.